This TCR beta chain was captured in a study of cytomegalovirus exposure and HLA in healthy donors. For the study at large: Counted in an early data release were 65 million to 100 million unique TCRs from HLA-typed donors.

Study outcomes and limitations: Being productive about 87% or about 30% of the time was typical of most TCR beta V segments in an earlier analysis. Through in vitro validation, a few CMV-associated chains were shown to be specific for CMV antigens.

Use of 60 Vbeta and 13 Jbeta primers characterized the PCR. Clones were sequenced by immunoSEQ multiplex PCR, and TCRdb holds only the in-frame ones, with some missing. Of 140,000 to 150,000 clones listed, 60% to 80% are singletons. With respect to this clone: Its antigen is not identified.

Sequenced material: PBMCs. The TCR originated in a woman in her forties in good health and CMV-seropositive.

CDR3 bases: TGTGCCATCAGAGCAGGGGGCACGAACACCGGGGAGCTGTTTTTT. Its protein product is CAIRAGGTNTGELFF. The rearrangement links TRBV10-3 to TRBJ2-2; 8 nucleotides align to TRBD1. CDR3 length: 15 residues. Looked up from germline, CDR1 is ENHRY and CDR2 is SYGVKD. J was trimmed by 0 bases and V by 6 bases; bases with no gene match: 3.